There are a few counts of the clone carrying this T cell receptor (beta chain). These data belong to a study of cytomegalovirus exposure and HLA in healthy donors. PCR amplification relied on 60 Vbeta primers (plus 13 Jbeta primers). Profiling relied on immunoSEQ multiplex PCR, and the TCRdb table lists in-frame clones only, not all of them. The sample carries fewer than 200,000 clones, roughly 80% recorded once. The CDR3 consists of 14 residues. CDR1 and CDR2 (germline): MNHEY, SMNVEV (reference sequence). With V trimmed by 0 bases and J by 2 bases, 1 base remained unmatched. The V gene is TRBV27, the J gene TRBJ2-7, with 7 positions matching TRBD1. The sequence was collected from a woman between 18 and 29 years old in good health and CMV-seronegative. Sequencing used PBMCs. As DNA, the CDR3 is TGTGCCAGCAGTTTATCCCAGGGGGCCTACGAGCAGTACTTC. Translation gives CASSLSQGAYEQYF.